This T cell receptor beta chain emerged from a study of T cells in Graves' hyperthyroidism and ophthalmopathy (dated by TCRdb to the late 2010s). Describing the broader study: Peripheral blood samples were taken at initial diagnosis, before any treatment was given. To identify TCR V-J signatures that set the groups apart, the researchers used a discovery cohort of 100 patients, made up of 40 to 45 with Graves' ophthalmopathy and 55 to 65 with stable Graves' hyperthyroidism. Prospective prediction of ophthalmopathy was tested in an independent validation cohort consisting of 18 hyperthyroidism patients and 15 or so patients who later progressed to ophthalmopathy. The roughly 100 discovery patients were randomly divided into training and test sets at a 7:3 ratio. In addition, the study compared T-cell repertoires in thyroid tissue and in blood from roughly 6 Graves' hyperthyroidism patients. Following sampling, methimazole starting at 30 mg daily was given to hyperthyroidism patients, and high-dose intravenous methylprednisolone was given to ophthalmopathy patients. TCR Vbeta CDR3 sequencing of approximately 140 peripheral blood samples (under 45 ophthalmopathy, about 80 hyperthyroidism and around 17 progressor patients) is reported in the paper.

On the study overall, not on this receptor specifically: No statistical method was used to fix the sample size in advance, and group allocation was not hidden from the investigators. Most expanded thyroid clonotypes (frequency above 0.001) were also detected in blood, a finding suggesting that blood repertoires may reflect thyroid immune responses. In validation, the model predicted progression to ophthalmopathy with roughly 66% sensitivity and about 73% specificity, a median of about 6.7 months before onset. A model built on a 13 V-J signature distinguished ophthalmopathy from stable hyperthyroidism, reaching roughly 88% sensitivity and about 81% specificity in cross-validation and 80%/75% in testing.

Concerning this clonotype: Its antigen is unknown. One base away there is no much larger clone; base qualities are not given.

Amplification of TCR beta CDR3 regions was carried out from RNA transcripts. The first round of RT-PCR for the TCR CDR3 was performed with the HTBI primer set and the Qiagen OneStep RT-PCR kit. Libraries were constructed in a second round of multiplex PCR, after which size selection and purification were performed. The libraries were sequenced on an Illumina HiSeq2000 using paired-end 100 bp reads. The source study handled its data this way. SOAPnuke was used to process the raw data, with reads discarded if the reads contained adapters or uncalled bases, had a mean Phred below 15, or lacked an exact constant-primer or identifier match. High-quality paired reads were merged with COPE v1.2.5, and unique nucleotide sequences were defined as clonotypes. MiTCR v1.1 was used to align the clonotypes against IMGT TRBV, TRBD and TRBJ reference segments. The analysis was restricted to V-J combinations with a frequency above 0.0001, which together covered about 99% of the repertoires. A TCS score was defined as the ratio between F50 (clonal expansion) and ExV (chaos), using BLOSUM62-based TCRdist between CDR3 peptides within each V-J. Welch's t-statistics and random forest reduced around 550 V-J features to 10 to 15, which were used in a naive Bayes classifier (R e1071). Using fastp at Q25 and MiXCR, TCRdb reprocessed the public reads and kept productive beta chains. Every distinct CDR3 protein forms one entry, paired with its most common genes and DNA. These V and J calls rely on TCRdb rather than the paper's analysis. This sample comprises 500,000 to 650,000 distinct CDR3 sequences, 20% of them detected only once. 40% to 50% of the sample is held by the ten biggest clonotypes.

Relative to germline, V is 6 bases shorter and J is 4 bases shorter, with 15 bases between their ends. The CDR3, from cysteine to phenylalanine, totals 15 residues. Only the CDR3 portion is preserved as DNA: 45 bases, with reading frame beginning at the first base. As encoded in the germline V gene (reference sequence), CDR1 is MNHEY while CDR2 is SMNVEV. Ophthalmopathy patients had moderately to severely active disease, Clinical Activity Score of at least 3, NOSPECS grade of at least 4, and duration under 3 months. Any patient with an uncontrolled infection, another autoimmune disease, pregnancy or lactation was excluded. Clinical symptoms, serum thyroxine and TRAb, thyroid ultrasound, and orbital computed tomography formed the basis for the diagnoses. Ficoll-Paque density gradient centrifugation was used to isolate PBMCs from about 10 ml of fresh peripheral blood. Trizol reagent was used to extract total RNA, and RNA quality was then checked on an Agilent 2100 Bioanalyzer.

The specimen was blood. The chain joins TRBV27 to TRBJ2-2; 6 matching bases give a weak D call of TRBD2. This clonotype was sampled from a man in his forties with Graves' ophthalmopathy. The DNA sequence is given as TGTGCCAGCAGAACACCGGGACTCCCCACCGGGGAGCTGTTTTTT. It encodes CASRTPGLPTGELFF.